Reported below is one T cell receptor beta chain. As processed by the authors: Amplification of reference gene primers was used by the study to estimate nucleated cell counts. Sequencing used immunoSEQ multiplex PCR; TCRdb keeps in-frame clones, though not all of them. V, J and clone size derive from that table, while D and trimming were established from the DNA sequence. The sample consists of approximately 400,000 clones, approximately 89% of them appearing once. This sample stems from a study of blood T cell repertoires in COVID-19. The CDR3 is made up of 15 amino acids. Germline V gives CDR1 KGHSH, CDR2 LQKENI. The V end lost 3 bases, the J end lost 5 bases, and 17 bases lay between the germline ends.

The specimen sequenced was peripheral blood. The receptor was isolated from a woman aged 45-60 years with COVID-19, enrolled during active disease. The chain is built from TRBV18 and TRBJ2-7; possibly TRBD2 for D (7 bases). The CDR3 loop is CASSPGGGALNEQYF. CDR3 in DNA: TGTGCCAGCTCACCCGGAGGGGGGGCTCTCAACGAGCAGTACTTC. Using reference TRBV18 and TRBJ2-7 for the parts outside the CDR3, the full variable domain is NAGVMQNPRHLVRRRGQEARLRCSPMKGHSHVYWYRQLPEEGLKFMVYLQKENIIDESGMPKERFSAEFPKEGPSILRIQQVVRGDSAAYFCASSPGGGALNEQYFGPGTRLTVT.